Listed below are T cell receptor beta chains from one sample, sequenced in a study of blood T cell repertoires in COVID-19. Repertoires were generated with immunoSEQ multiplex PCR, while TCRdb's copy carries only in-frame clones and drops some. The table lists roughly 250,000 clones, 85% to 90% of them singletons, with 2% to 2.5% in the top ten. The specimen sequenced was PBMCs or T cells enriched from blood (not recorded which). The receptors were gathered from a woman aged 18-29 years who had recovered from COVID-19. CDR3s include the opening cysteine and the closing phenylalanine or tryptophan. D genes are given only for firm matches. Size is stated for part of the rows, as once, few or many counts, or as a class when the clone is expanded.

length,size,J,V,D,CDR3,DNA
11,-,TRBJ1-2,TRBV2,-,CASSPGWGYTF,TGTGCCAGCAGTCCGGGATGGGGTTACACCTTC
17,-,TRBJ2-1,TRBV21-1,-,CASSKGRERGETNEQFF,TGTGCCAGCAGCAAAGGGAGGGAGCGGGGGGAAACAAATGAGCAGTTCTTC
15,-,TRBJ1-1,TRBV7-9,-,CASSLPRTENTEAFF,TGTGCCAGCAGCCTCCCCCGGACAGAGAACACTGAAGCTTTCTTT
15,-,TRBJ1-1,TRBV6-2/TRBV6-3,-,CASSPTARLNTEAFF,TGTGCCAGCAGTCCCACTGCTCGGTTGAACACTGAAGCTTTCTTT
13,few,TRBJ1-1,TRBV18,TRBD1,CASSPGQDTEAFF,TGTGCCAGCTCACCGGGACAGGACACTGAAGCTTTCTTT
16,-,TRBJ2-3,TRBV19,-,CASSIDLARGADTQYF,TGTGCCAGTAGTATAGACCTAGCGAGGGGCGCAGATACGCAGTATTTT
15,-,TRBJ1-2,TRBV14,-,CASSQEVSVRYGYTF,TGTGCCAGCAGCCAAGAAGTTTCGGTACGCTATGGCTACACCTTC
15,few,TRBJ2-7,TRBV27,TRBD1,CASSLLGQGLGEQYF,TGTGCCAGCAGTTTATTGGGACAGGGCTTAGGGGAGCAGTACTTC
17,few,TRBJ2-2,TRBV7-7,TRBD2,CASSPVGGAGNTGELFF,TGTGCTAGCAGCCCAGTGGGAGGGGCGGGGAACACCGGGGAGCTGTTTTTT
17,once,TRBJ1-6,TRBV7-9,TRBD1,CASSRWTGMSPNSPLHF,TGTGCCAGCAGCCGATGGACAGGGATGAGTCCAAATTCACCCCTCCACTTT
14,-,TRBJ1-1,TRBV4-1,-,CASSQLRGGTEAFF,TGCGCCAGCAGCCAACTCAGGGGCGGCACTGAAGCTTTCTTT
15,-,TRBJ2-1,TRBV4-1,TRBD2,CASSPGTSGGHEQFF,TGCGCCAGCAGTCCGGGGACTAGCGGGGGCCATGAGCAGTTCTTC
16,-,TRBJ2-5,TRBV7-3,TRBD2,CASSLNSGGAGETQYF,TGTGCCAGCAGCCTTAATAGCGGGGGGGCCGGAGAGACCCAGTACTTC
19,-,TRBJ1-6,TRBV11-2,-,CASSLARGGLTEIYSPLHF,TGTGCCAGCAGCTTAGCTCGGGGGGGTCTCACCGAAATTTATTCACCCCTCCACTTT
12,-,TRBJ2-7,TRBV19,-,CASSISGYEQYF,TGTGCCAGTAGTATCTCGGGGTACGAGCAGTACTTC
15,-,TRBJ1-5,TRBV30,-,CAWRENQGSGQPQHF,TGTGCCTGGAGAGAAAATCAGGGTTCGGGTCAGCCCCAGCATTTT